The next 10 T cell receptor beta chains were all read from a single sample in a study of OX40 agonist ivuxolimab in advanced cancers. Sequencing was performed with immunoSEQ multiplex PCR; in TCRdb, only in-frame clones are kept and a portion is missing. The sample shows 50,000 to 55,000 clones, about 88% of them seen only once. The specimen comprised CD4+ or CD8+ T cells sorted from blood, sampled in a trial of the OX40 agonist ivuxolimab. These receptors all stem from an adult with an advanced solid tumor such as melanoma, head and neck, liver or kidney cancer.

The chain recombines TRBV5-1 with TRBJ1-6, with TRBD1 matching over 10 bases. The length of the CDR3 is 14 residues. In germline, CDR1 is SGHRS, CDR2 YFSETQ. The V segment lost 4 bases and the J segment 7 bases; nucleotides outside the gene matches: 2. The CDR3 loop is CASSPGQGNSPLHF. The CDR3, as DNA: TGCGCCAGCAGCCCGGGACAGGGGAATTCACCCCTCCACTTT.

This sequence joins TRBV5-4 and TRBJ2-7, with 11 nucleotides matching TRBD2. Germline V gives CDR1 SGHNT, CDR2 YYREEE (reference sequence). The V and J ends lost 0 bases and 3 bases, in that order; junction bases with no gene match: 8. This CDR3 region has 17 residues. The CDR3 sequence: CASSLGGTSGGGYEQYF. For the CDR3, the DNA is TGTGCCAGCAGCTTGGGGGGTACTAGCGGGGGCGGCTACGAGCAGTACTTC.

CDR3 sequence: CASSPGQGQGENYGYTF. The CDR3, as DNA: TGTGCCAGCAGCCCCGGACAGGGGCAAGGGGAAAACTATGGCTACACCTTC. V and J are TRBV7-8 and TRBJ1-2; 9 positions match TRBD1. Trimming cost V 5 bases and J 2 bases; bases outside gene matches: 12. This CDR3 has 17 amino acids. Germline values: CDR1 SGHVS, CDR2 FQNEAQ. The variable domain in full, completed from reference TRBV7-8 and TRBJ1-2, reads GAGVSQSPRYKVAKRGQDVALRCDPISGHVSLFWYQQALGQGPEFLTYFQNEAQLDKSGLPSDRFFAERPEGSVSTLKIQRTQQEDSAVYLCASSPGQGQGENYGYTFGSGTRLTVV.

This clone was observed once. V usage is TRBV18 and J usage is TRBJ1-1; D may be TRBD1 (6 bases). The CDR3 contains 15 residues. V lost 2 bases and J lost 1, with 11 bases in between. The germline V gene encodes CDR1 KGHSH and CDR2 LQKENI. The CDR3 spells CASSPTGHWNTEAFF. The CDR3 nucleotides are TGTGCCAGCTCACCAACGGGACATTGGAACACTGAAGCTTTCTTT.

This clone was found a few times. For the CDR3, the DNA is TGTGCCAGCTGGGCAGGTTTAAGAAATCAGCCCCAGCATTTT. Protein product: CASWAGLRNQPQHF. V is TRBV2 and J is TRBJ1-5, with D unresolved. There are 14 residues in the CDR3. Per the germline V gene, CDR1 is SNHLY and CDR2 is FYNNEI. The V end was cut by 8 bases, the J end by 4 bases, with 15 bases between.

This chain links TRBV19 with TRBJ2-7, with D tentatively TRBD2 (6 bases). In germline, CDR1 is LNHDA, CDR2 SQIVND (reference sequence). This CDR3 has 15 residues. Between the trimmed V and J ends, which lost 4 bases and 7 bases, there was a span of 20 bases. This CDR3 is CASSRNRDAREEQYF. CDR3 in DNA: TGTGCCAGTAGTAGGAACCGGGACGCCCGGGAGGAGCAGTACTTC. The complete variable domain, with remaining parts taken from reference TRBV19 and TRBJ2-7, reads DGGITQSPKYLFRKEGQNVTLSCEQNLNHDAMYWYRQDPGQGLRLIYYSQIVNDFQKGDIAEGYSVSREKKESFPLTVTSAQKNPTAFYLCASSRNRDAREEQYFGPGTRLTVT.

For the CDR3, the DNA is TGTGCCAGTAGTACGACAGGCGGTAGGGGCTACACCTTC. It codes for CASSTTGGRGYTF. The V gene is TRBV2, the J gene TRBJ1-2; the D gene is possibly TRBD1 (6 bases). The CDR3 extends over 13 amino acids. Germline V CDR1 and CDR2: SNHLY, FYNNEI. V shed 9 bases and J shed 8 bases, with 19 bases lying between them.

The chain recombines TRBV5-1 with TRBJ2-7, with TRBD1 matching 8 bases. V shed 3 bases, J shed 5 bases, and the junction held 10 bases outside the gene matches. Germline V gene sequence: CDR1 SGHRS, CDR2 YFSETQ. The CDR3 is 15 amino acids. The CDR3 DNA reads TGCGCCAGCAGCTACTCAGGGGGCACCAGCGACGAGCAGTACTTC. Its translation: CASSYSGGTSDEQYF. Full variable domain (remainder filled in from reference TRBV5-1 and TRBJ2-7): KAGVTQTPRYLIKTRGQQVTLSCSPISGHRSVSWYQQTPGQGLQFLFEYFSETQRNKGNFPGRFSGRQFSNSRSEMNVSTLELGDSALYLCASSYSGGTSDEQYFGPGTRLTVT.

V is TRBV9 and J is TRBJ2-1, with D perhaps given as TRBD1 or TRBD2 (6 bases each). CDR3 size: 16 residues. The germline V gene encodes CDR1 SGDLS and CDR2 YYNGEE. V was clipped by 0 bases and J by 4 bases, with 14 bases between them. This CDR3 reads CASSVVAQGRYNEQFF. The CDR3, as DNA: TGTGCCAGCAGCGTAGTTGCGCAGGGGAGGTACAATGAGCAGTTCTTC.

This rearrangement joins TRBV30 to TRBJ1-2; D gene unclear. The CDR3 sequence is 15 residues long. The ends were cut back, 0 bases at V and 4 bases at J, with 15 bases in the middle. Germline V CDR1 and CDR2: GTSNPN, SVGIG (reference sequence). The CDR3 spells CAWSVLGFGSYGYTF. As DNA, the CDR3 is TGTGCCTGGAGTGTACTTGGGTTTGGGAGCTATGGCTACACCTTC.